The following is a T cell receptor beta chain sequence with its context. V lost 5 bases, J lost 4 bases, and 11 bases lay in between. CDR1 is MNHEY, CDR2 SVGEGT, per germline. The CDR3 runs to 13 residues. The assay was immunoSEQ multiplex PCR, and TCRdb's table has in-frame clones only and misses some. The sample lists under 200,000 clones; more than 70% were seen once. This specimen comes from a study of blood T cell repertoires in COVID-19. Study-wide context: COVID-19 samples collected from the United States, Italy and Spain covered acute and convalescent phases.

Sequencing was carried out using peripheral blood. The chain links TRBV6-2 or TRBV6-3 to TRBJ1-2; D possibly corresponds to TRBD1 (6 bases). This clonotype was obtained from a man over 45 with active or convalescent COVID-19. CDR3 residues: CASSPRGAYGYTF. CDR3 bases: TGTGCCAGCAGTCCCAGGGGAGCCTATGGCTACACCTTC.